This passage covers 17 T cell receptor beta chains from one sample sequenced in a study of cytomegalovirus exposure and HLA in healthy donors. The repertoire was sequenced with immunoSEQ multiplex PCR; TCRdb's copy has only in-frame clones and lacks some. Here the sample spans about 310,000 clones, around 90% being singletons. Sequenced input: PBMCs. Source of these receptors: a man under 40 in good health and CMV-seronegative.

The J gene is TRBJ1-2, the V gene TRBV7-9; 9 bases align to TRBD1. Germline CDR1 SEHNR, CDR2 FQNEAQ (reference sequence). V was pared by 5 bases and J by 5 bases, with 12 bases of the junction left unmatched. CDR3 length: 16 amino acids. CDR3 sequence: CASSPRPGQGAYGYTF. CDR3 in DNA: TGTGCCAGCAGCCCACGACCGGGACAGGGCGCATATGGCTACACCTTC.

V and J are TRBV11-2 and TRBJ2-3, with 8 bases identical to TRBD2. Germline lookup yields CDR1 SGHAT and CDR2 FQNNGV. The junction had 8 bases not matched to a gene; V was cut back by 2 bases and J by 1 base. The CDR3 is made up of 17 amino acids. The chain's CDR3 is CASSLLASGLGTDTQYF. The CDR3 nucleotides are TGTGCCAGCAGCTTACTGGCTAGCGGGCTGGGCACAGATACGCAGTATTTT.

V usage is TRBV7-2 and J usage is TRBJ1-4; D perhaps matches TRBD1 (5 bases). The CDR3 totals 15 residues. From germline, CDR1 is SGHTA and CDR2 FQGNSA. Trimming pared 3 bases from V and 8 bases from J, leaving 16 bases between. CDR3 sequence (DNA): TGTGCCAGCAGCTTCCGTCCGGGGGTAGGAGAAAAACTGTTTTTT. This translates into CASSFRPGVGEKLFF.

This clone was detected a few times. The rearrangement joins TRBV6-5 to TRBJ1-2; no clear D. Germline V gene lookup returns CDR1 MNHEY and CDR2 SVGAGI. There are 14 residues in the CDR3. The V gene lost 2 bases and the J gene lost 3 bases, with 10 bases spanning the gap. The CDR3 region is CASSYRGEHYGYTF. CDR3 bases: TGTGCCAGCAGTTACCGCGGAGAGCACTATGGCTACACCTTC.

CDR3 coding DNA: TGTGCCAGCAGCGGACCGGGACACCTCTCCTACGAGCAGTACTTC. It translates to CASSGPGHLSYEQYF. The chain carries TRBV2 and TRBJ2-7; a possible D gene is TRBD1 (6 bases). Germline CDR1 is SNHLY and CDR2 is FYNNEI. The CDR3 covers 15 residues. The V end lost 6 bases, the J end lost 0 bases, and 15 bases lay between the germline ends.

The chain joins TRBV11-2 to TRBJ1-3; D is perhaps TRBD1 (6 bases). Germline assignment: CDR1 SGHAT and CDR2 FQNNGV. CDR3 size: 15 residues. V lost 6 bases and J 1 base, leaving 13 bases between the germline ends. CDR3 residues: CASRPRGRSGNTIYF. CDR3 nucleotide sequence: TGTGCCAGCAGACCTAGGGGGAGATCTGGAAACACCATATATTTT. The whole variable domain, filled in from reference TRBV11-2 and TRBJ1-3, reads EAGVAQSPRYKIIEKRQSVAFWCNPISGHATLYWYQQILGQGPKLLIQFQNNGVVDDSQLPKDRFSAERLKGVDSTLKIQPAKLEDSAVYLCASRPRGRSGNTIYFGEGSWLTVV.

The V gene is TRBV11-3, the J gene TRBJ1-1; D uncertain. The CDR3 totals 17 residues. Trimming took off 0 bases at V and 4 bases at J, with 18 bases between the two ends. CDR1 is SGHNT, CDR2 YENEEA, per germline. CDR3 in amino acids: CASSLEGPPEAGTEAFF. The CDR3 DNA reads as TGTGCCAGCAGCTTAGAGGGCCCACCCGAAGCGGGCACTGAAGCTTTCTTT.

The CDR3 region is CASSYLLAGGTQYF. CDR3 bases: TGTGCCAGCAGTTACTTGCTAGCGGGGGGGACGCAGTATTTT. The V call is TRBV6-5, the J call TRBJ2-3; 12 bases are a match to TRBD2. The J segment lost 9 bases and the V segment lost 1 base, leaving 2 bases of the junction unmatched. Germline CDR1 reads MNHEY; CDR2 reads SVGAGI. The CDR3 is 14 amino acids.

The chain couples TRBV7-9 to TRBJ2-5; a possible D gene is TRBD2 (6 bases). In germline, CDR1 is SEHNR, CDR2 FQNEAQ (reference sequence). The CDR3 is 14 amino acids. Trimming left V 1 base short and J 5 bases short, with 11 bases between. The DNA for the CDR3 is TGTGCCAGCAGCTTAGGTGCGGGGATGGAGACCCAGTACTTC. The encoded protein is CASSLGAGMETQYF.

The chain combines TRBV11-2 with TRBJ2-2; possibly TRBD2 for D (8 bases). CDR1 SGHAT and CDR2 FQNNGV come from the germline V gene. The CDR3 spans 15 residues. V was pared by 5 bases and J by 6 bases, with 16 bases between. DNA for the CDR3: TGTGCCAGCAGCGTTAGGGGGCGGGAGGCCGGGGAGCTGTTTTTT. Protein product: CASSVRGREAGELFF.

The gene calls are TRBV7-8 and TRBJ1-3, with 7 bases matching TRBD1. The CDR3 is 15 amino acids. J gave up 7 bases and V 5 bases, and 11 bases lay outside the gene matches. Germline CDR1 reads SGHVS; CDR2 reads FQNEAQ. For the CDR3, the DNA is TGTGCCAGCAGCATCCCCGGGACAGCCTCGAACACCATATATTTT. The encoded protein is CASSIPGTASNTIYF. The whole variable domain, filled in from reference TRBV7-8 and TRBJ1-3, reads GAGVSQSPRYKVAKRGQDVALRCDPISGHVSLFWYQQALGQGPEFLTYFQNEAQLDKSGLPSDRFFAERPEGSVSTLKIQRTQQEDSAVYLCASSIPGTASNTIYFGEGSWLTVV.

The V and J genes are TRBV21-1 and TRBJ2-3; the listed D gene, TRBD1, was not tested against the DNA. TRBV21-1 is a pseudogene segment. The CDR3 is 19 residues long. The CDR3 spells CASSKDRPSNVGVSDTQYF. The CDR3 DNA reads TGTGCCAGCAGCAAAGACAGGCCTTCAAATGTTGGGGTATCAGATACGCAGTATTTT.

The genes are TRBV14 and TRBJ1-1; perhaps TRBD1 as D (5 bases). Germline CDR1 is SGHDN and CDR2 is FVKESK. Deletions cut 3 bases from V and 1 base from J, with 12 bases between. The CDR3 extends over 15 amino acids. The CDR3 spells CASSQALGGNTEAFF. The CDR3 nucleotides read TGTGCCAGCAGCCAGGCGTTGGGGGGGAACACTGAAGCTTTCTTT. Drawing the rest from reference TRBV14 and TRBJ1-1, the complete variable domain is EAGVTQFPSHSVIEKGQTVTLRCDPISGHDNLYWYRRVMGKEIKFLLHFVKESKQDESGMPNNRFLAERTGGTYSTLKVQPAELEDSGVYFCASSQALGGNTEAFFGQGTRLTVV.

CDR3 nucleotide sequence: TGTGCCAGCAGCTTAAATCAGGCTCACGGGGAGCTGTTTTTT. Encoded protein: CASSLNQAHGELFF. This chain joins TRBV11-2 and TRBJ2-2; D is unclear. Germline V gene data show CDR1 as SGHAT and CDR2 as FQNNGV. Trimming took 2 bases from V and 7 from J, leaving 11 bases between them. The CDR3 spans 14 residues.

V gene TRBV7-2 combines with J gene TRBJ2-3, with 16 positions matching TRBD2. With 5 bases clipped from V and 7 bases from J, the junction kept 6 bases outside the gene matches. CDR3 length equals 16 residues. Germline V gene data show CDR1 as SGHTA and CDR2 as FQGNSA. In DNA, the CDR3 is TGTGCCAGCAGCCTGGGACTAGCGGGGGGGCTGAATACGCAGTATTTT. It translates to CASSLGLAGGLNTQYF.

The chain employs TRBV19 and TRBJ2-2; D may be TRBD2 (5 bases). This CDR3 is built from 16 residues. Germline V gives CDR1 LNHDA, CDR2 SQIVND (reference sequence). V was cut by 4 bases and J by 3 bases, with 15 bases left in between. CDR3 in amino acids: CASSRAPGWDTGELFF. The CDR3, as DNA: TGTGCCAGTAGTAGGGCCCCGGGATGGGACACCGGGGAGCTGTTTTTT.

The V call is TRBV9, the J call TRBJ2-3, with 9 bases identical to TRBD2. The CDR3 is made up of 16 amino acids. Looked up from germline, CDR1 is SGDLS and CDR2 is YYNGEE. V lost 1 base to trimming and J lost 5 bases; unmatched junction nucleotides: 8. CDR3 protein: CASSVLSSGTGDTQYF. CDR3 nucleotide sequence: TGTGCCAGCAGCGTACTCTCTAGCGGGACGGGAGATACGCAGTATTTT.